The 7 T cell receptor beta chains below were found in one sample sequenced in a study of T-cell memory formation after mild COVID-19. TCRdb ran MiXCR on the 5' RACE reads and lists one entry per CDR3 protein. Found here are hundreds of thousands of distinct CDR3 sequences, about 23% of them singletons; the top ten hold under 15%. Sequenced sample: PBMCs or a T cell subset sorted from them (not recorded which). The receptor set was obtained from an adult woman who had mild COVID-19 (a few samples of this study predate the infection). Cell type and time point are not known.

The table lists this clonotype with a count of one. V is TRBV6-1 and J is TRBJ2-3; D might be TRBD2 (5 bases). V lost 6 bases to trimming and J lost 2 bases, with 15 bases between them. Germline V gives CDR1 MNHNS, CDR2 SASEGT. The CDR3 is made up of 15 amino acids. CDR3 amino acids: CASRENTGITDTQYF. Here the CDR3 DNA reads TGTGCCAGCAGAGAAAATACCGGGATCACAGATACGCAGTATTTT.

The chain is built from TRBV6-6 and TRBJ2-1; 11 nucleotides agree with TRBD2. This CDR3 has 16 amino acids. From germline, CDR1 is MNHNY and CDR2 SVGAGI (reference sequence). J was trimmed by 1 base and V by 5 bases; bases with no gene match: 4. The CDR3 spells CASSSTSGGSYNEQFF. Here the CDR3 DNA reads TGTGCCAGCAGTAGCACTAGCGGGGGATCCTACAATGAGCAGTTCTTC.

The CDR3 DNA reads TGTGCCACCAGCAGTCGTCAGGGAAATGAGCAGTTCTTC. Translation gives CATSSRQGNEQFF. V usage is TRBV15 and J usage is TRBJ2-1; possibly TRBD1 for D (5 bases). The CDR3 sequence is 13 residues long. The V end lost 3 bases, the J end lost 7 bases, and 10 bases lay between the germline ends. Germline CDR1 and CDR2: LNHNV and YYDKDF (reference sequence). Full variable domain (rest looked up from reference TRBV15 and TRBJ2-1): DAMVIQNPRYQVTQFGKPVTLSCSQTLNHNVMYWYQQKSSQAPKLLFHYYDKDFNNEADTPDNFQSRRPNTSFCFLDIRSPGLGDTAMYLCATSSRQGNEQFFGPGTRLTVL.

This chain uses TRBV19 with TRBJ2-7; D call uncertain. V lost 5 bases to trimming and J lost 4 bases, with 18 bases between them. Germline assignment: CDR1 LNHDA and CDR2 SQIVND (reference sequence). CDR3 length equals 15 residues. The CDR3 spells CASSLRPERGYEQYF. CDR3 DNA: TGTGCCAGTAGTCTCCGCCCAGAGAGAGGATACGAGCAGTACTTC.

The chain uses TRBV4-3 and TRBJ2-7; 9 bases align to TRBD2. The CDR3 contains 16 residues. V was pared by 1 base and J by 5 bases, with 9 bases of the junction left unmatched. The germline V gene has CDR1 LGHNA and CDR2 YSLEER. In DNA, the CDR3 is TGCGCCAGCAGCCAAGGGGAGGGACTAGCTGTCCACGAGCAGTACTTC. Translated: CASSQGEGLAVHEQYF.

This clonotype was counted between two and nine times. V and J are TRBV7-8 and TRBJ1-5; 9 nucleotides match TRBD1. From germline, CDR1 is SGHVS and CDR2 FQNEAQ. With 2 bases clipped from V and 3 bases from J, the junction kept 17 bases outside the gene matches. This CDR3 spans 20 amino acids. CDR3 protein: CASSLSPLQGAFGVNQPQHF. CDR3 nucleotides: TGTGCCAGCAGCTTATCACCTCTACAGGGGGCTTTTGGGGTCAATCAGCCCCAGCATTTT. The full variable domain, its missing parts supplied by reference TRBV7-8 and TRBJ1-5, is GAGVSQSPRYKVAKRGQDVALRCDPISGHVSLFWYQQALGQGPEFLTYFQNEAQLDKSGLPSDRFFAERPEGSVSTLKIQRTQQEDSAVYLCASSLSPLQGAFGVNQPQHFGDGTRLSIL.

This clonotype was counted between two and nine times. CDR3 in amino acids: CASSLQPYRQTSGVASTDTQYF. CDR3 sequence (DNA): TGTGCCAGCAGCCTCCAACCCTATCGACAAACTAGCGGGGTGGCTAGCACAGATACGCAGTATTTT. V and J are TRBV7-2 and TRBJ2-3, with TRBD2 matching 10 bases. Germline values: CDR1 SGHTA, CDR2 FQGNSA. CDR3 length: 22 amino acids. With V trimmed by 5 bases and J by 0 bases, 23 bases remained unmatched.